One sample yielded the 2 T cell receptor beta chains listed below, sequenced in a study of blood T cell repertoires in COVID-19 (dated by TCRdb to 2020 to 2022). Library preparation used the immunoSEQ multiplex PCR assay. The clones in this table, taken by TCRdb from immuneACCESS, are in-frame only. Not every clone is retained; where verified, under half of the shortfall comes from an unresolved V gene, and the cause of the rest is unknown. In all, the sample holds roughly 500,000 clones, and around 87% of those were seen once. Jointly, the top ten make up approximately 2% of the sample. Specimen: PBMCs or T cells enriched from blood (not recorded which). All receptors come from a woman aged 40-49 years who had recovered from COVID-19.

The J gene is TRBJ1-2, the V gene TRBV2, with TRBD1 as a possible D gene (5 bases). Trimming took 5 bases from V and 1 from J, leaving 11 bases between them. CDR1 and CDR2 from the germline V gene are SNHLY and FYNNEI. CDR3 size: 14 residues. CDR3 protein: CASSLGEVNYGYTF. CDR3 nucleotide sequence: TGTGCCAGCAGTCTAGGGGAGGTTAACTATGGCTACACCTTC.

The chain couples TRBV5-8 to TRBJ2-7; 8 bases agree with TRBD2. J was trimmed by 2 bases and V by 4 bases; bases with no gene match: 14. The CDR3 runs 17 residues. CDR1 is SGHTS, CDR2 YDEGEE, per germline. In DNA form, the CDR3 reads TGTGCCAGCAGCCGGGGACAACCGGGACTAGGAACCTACGAGCAGTACTTC. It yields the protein CASSRGQPGLGTYEQYF.